The text below deals with one T cell receptor beta chain. The specificity of this receptor is unknown. No base-level quality is on record; no much larger clone is a single base apart. This sample is drawn from a study of graft-versus-host responses after intestinal transplantation (dated by TCRdb to 2020 to 2022). For the wider study: Recipients received multivisceral, liver-intestinal, or isolated intestinal transplants. The cohort enrolled 24 intestinal transplant recipients, one of whom was a retransplant, and 3 patients without pretransplant specimens were excluded. Bulk TCR-beta CDR3 sequencing was used to track graft-versus-host and host-versus-graft alloreactive T cell clones in the graft, circulation and bone marrow after intestinal transplantation. To identify alloreactive clones, pre-transplant mixed lymphocyte reaction products were sequenced and then compared with unstimulated pre-transplant donor and recipient T cells. Every recipient was given anti-thymocyte globulin induction, then maintenance tacrolimus and steroids for approximately 3 years. A peak of at least 4% donor T cells among recipient peripheral blood mononuclear cells was the definition used for donor T cell macrochimerism. Rather than going through the commercial service, samples from a few later patients were sequenced in-house on an Illumina MiSeq and processed with MiXCR.

The study at large found these results: In the allografts of patients with donor T cell macrochimerism, GvH to HvG T cell clonal ratios were high. GvH clones turned up in recipient bone marrow, with some appearing earlier in ileal mucosa or blood, a pattern consistent with an intestinal mucosal origin. Conclusions were limited by the relatively low number and heterogeneity of intestinal transplant patients. Peak levels of circulating GvH clones were associated with declines in HvG clones early after transplant.

Receptor amplification or capture employed the immunoSEQ multiplex PCR assay. For most patients, genomic DNA was isolated using the Qiagen DNeasy Blood and Tissue Kit and was shipped frozen to Adaptive Biotechnologies for TCR sequencing. For most patients, genomic DNA was subjected to high-throughput TCR-beta CDR3 sequencing by Adaptive Biotechnologies. Under the source paper's analysis protocol: Adaptive's ImmunoSEQ software was the source of the TCR sequencing data for 15 to 20 patients, while three other patients were processed with MiXCR and VDJtools. To correct CD4 versus CD8 sorting errors, any sequence found in both subsets at a frequency ratio below 5:1 was removed. CDR3 nucleotide sequences shared between donor and recipient were removed because their origin could not be assigned. To be classed as alloreactive, a clone needed at least 2-fold expansion over unstimulated cells and a minimum CFSE-low frequency of 0.002% (template counts) or 0.001% (read counts). Mappable clones were those detected in sequenced pre-transplant spleen, lymph node, or MLR CFSE-low populations of the donor or recipient. The cumulative frequency of alloreactive clones was calculated as a percentage of all sequences, weighted by copy number. The source is immuneACCESS, and TCRdb retained only in-frame sequences with V and J called. Part of the clones is not carried over; for the studies checked, unresolved V genes explain less than half of this, and the remainder is unexplained. V and J calls and clone size are those listed in that table; D and trimming were worked out from the DNA. A total of about 97,000 clones appear in this sample, 91% of them only once. Around 0.2% of the sample goes to the ten largest clones.

V is trimmed back by 6 bases and J by 7 bases, and the junction contains 6 bases that no gene match accounts for. For CDR1 and CDR2, the germline V gene lists MNHEY and SVGAGI. The CDR3 starts with the cysteine, ends with the phenylalanine, and has 14 residues. CDR3 DNA only is kept here, 42 bases in frame from base 1. Interpreted using the paper, the time point label stands for: cells obtained before transplantation from donor or recipient. CD3+CD4+ and CD3+CD8+ populations were FACS-sorted from unstimulated pre-transplant donor and recipient cells taken from spleen or lymph nodes. Recombination joined TRBV6-5 with TRBJ1-4, with 9 bases in between that match TRBD1. The sample consisted of unstimulated CD4+ T cells sorted from spleen or lymph node cells, taken before transplant. The receptor was derived from a human donor who was the organ donor for an intestinal transplant. CDR3 region: CASRIDRGSEKLFF. In nucleotides, the sequence is TGTGCCAGCAGGATCGACAGGGGGAGTGAAAAACTGTTTTTT.